The next 11 T cell receptor beta chains were all read from a single sample in a study of T cell repertoires in cytomegalovirus infection (dated by TCRdb to the late 2010s). The sequencer was an Illumina HiSeq 1500. TCRdb trimmed the raw reads at Q25, called clones with MiXCR and kept productive beta chains. Rows are combined by CDR3 protein, so each entry shows the most common genes and DNA. The sample contains hundreds of thousands of distinct CDR3 sequences, 35% of them found a single time. Jointly, the top ten make up 2.8% of the sample. What was sequenced was PBMCs. These receptors were taken from a human donor in good health (CMV status not recorded). Some clones in this sample may be carry-over from other donors' samples.

This clonotype was found many times. The rearrangement uses TRBV7-8 and TRBJ2-1; 10 bases agree with TRBD2. Germline assignment: CDR1 SGHVS and CDR2 FQNEAQ. The J segment lost 16 bases and the V segment lost 1 base, leaving 7 bases of the junction unmatched. The CDR3 is 13 amino acids. CDR3 amino acids: CASSLGQREGRFF. The CDR3 DNA reads TGTGCCAGCAGCTTAGGACAGCGGGAGGGCCGCTTCTTC. Supplemented by reference TRBV7-8 and TRBJ2-1, the full variable domain reads GAGVSQSPRYKVAKRGQDVALRCDPISGHVSLFWYQQALGQGPEFLTYFQNEAQLDKSGLPSDRFFAERPEGSVSTLKIQRTQQEDSAVYLCASSLGQREGRFFGPGTRLTVL.

V is TRBV19 and J is TRBJ1-1; D is uncertain. V lost 3 bases and J 5 bases, leaving 7 bases between the germline ends. The germline V gene encodes CDR1 LNHDA and CDR2 SQIVND (reference sequence). The CDR3 is 12 amino acids. The CDR3 region is CASSMGRTEAFF. The CDR3 DNA sequence: TGTGCCAGTAGTATGGGGAGGACTGAAGCTTTCTTT.

This clonotype was counted between two and nine times. The J gene is TRBJ2-5, the V gene TRBV12-3 or TRBV12-4; D may be TRBD2 (6 bases). The CDR3 loop spans 13 amino acids. V lost 5 bases and J lost 0, with 7 bases in between. The CDR3: CASSRGNQETQYF. DNA for the CDR3: TGTGCCAGCAGTCGGGGGAACCAAGAGACCCAGTACTTC.

This clonotype occurred many times. The chain combines TRBV6-2 or TRBV6-3 with TRBJ2-1; D gene uncertain. Germline V CDR1 and CDR2: MNHEY, SVGEGT. The CDR3 sequence is 15 residues long. Trimming pared 4 bases from V and 0 bases from J, leaving 10 bases between. CDR3 region: CASSSGGSSYNEQFF. Written as DNA, the CDR3 is TGTGCCAGCAGTTCCGGCGGAAGCTCCTACAATGAGCAGTTCTTC.

The chain joins TRBV12-3 or TRBV12-4 to TRBJ2-3; D is ambiguous. Trimming took 3 bases from V and 2 from J, leaving 9 bases between them. CDR3 length: 14 amino acids. The CDR3 DNA follows: TGTGCCAGCAGTTTTAGGGTATCCACAGATACGCAGTATTTT. It specifies CASSFRVSTDTQYF.

This sequence joins TRBV10-3 and TRBJ2-3; 10 bases line up with TRBD2. The CDR3 covers 15 residues. The V gene end was trimmed by 5 bases and the J gene end by 5 bases; junction bases not matched to a gene: 7. Germline V gene sequence: CDR1 ENHRY, CDR2 SYGVKD. The DNA for the CDR3 is TGTGCCATCAGTCCTCTAGCGGGAGCGGTAGATACGCAGTATTTT. Amino acid sequence: CAISPLAGAVDTQYF.

This chain links TRBV27 with TRBJ1-2; no clear D gene. The V end was cut by 8 bases, the J end by 2 bases, with 15 bases between. Germline CDR1 is MNHEY and CDR2 is SMNVEV (reference sequence). There are 14 residues in the CDR3. Here the CDR3 reads CASLPRAGNYGYTF. CDR3 coding DNA: TGTGCCAGCCTCCCCAGAGCAGGAAACTATGGCTACACCTTC.

The genes are TRBV12-3 or TRBV12-4 and TRBJ1-2, with 7 bases lining up with TRBD1. V lost 3 bases to trimming and J lost 5 bases; unmatched junction nucleotides: 6. The CDR3 extends over 14 amino acids. The DNA of the CDR3 is TGTGCCAGCAGTTTGCGGGACAGAATATATGGCTACACCTTC. Encoded protein: CASSLRDRIYGYTF.

This clonotype was picked up many times. V is TRBV5-1 and J is TRBJ1-2; D is uncertain. The CDR3 loop spans 16 amino acids. Germline CDR1 and CDR2: SGHRS and YFSETQ. Trimming stripped 0 bases from V and 2 bases from J, with 14 bases between. The CDR3 DNA is TGCGCCAGCAGCTTGGACAGAGCGGGTGCGAACTATGGCTACACCTTC. Translated, it gives CASSLDRAGANYGYTF.

The CDR3 region has the DNA TGTGCCAGCAGCTTAGGGGGTTGGGAAAAACTGTTTTTT. This gives the protein CASSLGGWEKLFF. This chain connects TRBV7-2 to TRBJ1-4; no clear D. Germline values: CDR1 SGHTA, CDR2 FQGNSA. The CDR3 has 13 amino acids. V dropped 1 base and J dropped 8 bases, with 8 bases sitting between them.

The genes are TRBV6-6 and TRBJ1-5, with D unclear. Trimming left V 0 bases short and J 0 bases short, with 9 bases between. The CDR3 length is 16 residues. The germline V gene encodes CDR1 MNHNY and CDR2 SVGAGI (reference sequence). CDR3 nucleotide sequence: TGTGCCAGCAGTTACTCGTCGGGAAATAGCAATCAGCCCCAGCATTTT. Translating it yields CASSYSSGNSNQPQHF.